A single sample gave rise to the 29 T cell receptor beta chains below, sequenced in a study of OX40 agonist ivuxolimab in advanced cancers. Sequencing was performed with immunoSEQ multiplex PCR; in TCRdb, only in-frame clones are kept and a portion is missing. The data contain around 77,000 clones, 75% to 95% of them singletons. Specimen: CD4+ or CD8+ T cells sorted from blood, collected in a trial of the OX40 agonist ivuxolimab. The receptors derive from an adult with an advanced solid tumor such as melanoma, head and neck, liver or kidney cancer.

The chain recombines TRBV19 with TRBJ2-1, with 12 nucleotides matching TRBD2. Looked up from germline, CDR1 is LNHDA and CDR2 is SQIVND (reference sequence). Trimming took 0 bases from V and 2 from J; bases not matched to a gene: 2. The CDR3 runs to 17 residues. The CDR3 nucleotides read TGTGCCAGTAGTATAGATCTAGCGGGGGGGCCCTACAATGAGCAGTTCTTC. Protein: CASSIDLAGGPYNEQFF.

The CDR3 region has the DNA TGTGCCAGCAGTGAAGACAGGGACTATGGCTACACCTTC. Translated, it gives CASSEDRDYGYTF. The rearrangement uses TRBV25-1 and TRBJ1-2; 7 bases map to TRBD1. The CDR3 is 13 residues long. Trimming took 2 bases from V and 3 from J; bases not matched to a gene: 0. Germline lookup yields CDR1 MGHDK and CDR2 SYGVNS.

The J gene is TRBJ2-2, the V gene TRBV6-5; possibly TRBD1 for D (5 bases). This CDR3 has 13 residues. The ends were cut back, 5 bases at V and 6 bases at J, with 10 bases in the middle. CDR1 MNHEY and CDR2 SVGAGI come from the germline V gene. The DNA of the CDR3 is TGTGCCAGCAGTGCGACAGACGCCGGGGAGCTGTTTTTT. This translates into CASSATDAGELFF.

This chain uses TRBV7-9 with TRBJ1-1; a possible D gene is TRBD1 (6 bases). The germline CDR1 and CDR2 sequences are SEHNR and FQNEAQ (reference sequence). V lost 6 bases and J lost 6, with 17 bases in between. The CDR3 has 14 residues. The CDR3 sequence: CASSLLQGFAEAFF. The CDR3 DNA is TGTGCCAGCAGTTTACTACAGGGTTTCGCTGAAGCTTTCTTT.

The V and J genes are TRBV28 and TRBJ2-3; 8 nucleotides line up with TRBD2. The CDR3 is 13 residues long. The germline CDR1 and CDR2 sequences are MDHEN and SYDVKM. V trimming: 10 bases; J trimming: 4 bases; junction bases outside the gene matches: 7. CDR3 amino acids: CATAQRESDTQYF. CDR3 coding DNA: TGTGCCACTGCGCAGCGGGAGTCAGATACGCAGTATTTT.

The V and J genes are TRBV6-5 and TRBJ2-3; 7 nucleotides agree with TRBD2. Per the germline V gene, CDR1 is MNHEY and CDR2 is SVGAGI. The CDR3 has 16 residues. The J segment lost 1 base and the V segment lost 0 bases, leaving 4 bases of the junction unmatched. The CDR3: CASSYSSGGGTDTQYF. CDR3 bases: TGTGCCAGCAGTTACTCGTCGGGAGGCGGCACAGATACGCAGTATTTT.

J is TRBJ2-7 and V is TRBV19; TRBD2 matches 10 bases. CDR3 size: 15 residues. Germline trimming cut 9 bases from V and 2 bases from J; bases unmatched to any gene: 10. CDR1 and CDR2 from the germline V gene are LNHDA and SQIVND (reference sequence). The CDR3 loop is CASGTGLANTYEQYF. The CDR3 DNA follows: TGTGCCAGCGGGACGGGACTAGCGAATACCTACGAGCAGTACTTC. The whole variable domain, filled in from reference TRBV19 and TRBJ2-7, reads DGGITQSPKYLFRKEGQNVTLSCEQNLNHDAMYWYRQDPGQGLRLIYYSQIVNDFQKGDIAEGYSVSREKKESFPLTVTSAQKNPTAFYLCASGTGLANTYEQYFGPGTRLTVT.

The chain joins TRBV28 to TRBJ2-2; 9 bases are shared with TRBD2. There are 16 residues in the CDR3. Germline CDR1 and CDR2: MDHEN and SYDVKM. Trimming removed 3 bases from V and 2 bases from J; junction bases left unmatched: 4. CDR3 coding DNA: TGTGCCAGCAGTTTGTGGACTAGCGCTAACACCGGGGAGCTGTTTTTT. It codes for CASSLWTSANTGELFF.

DNA for the CDR3: TGTGCCAGTAGTGGGATAGGAGGGCTCTGGAATGGCTACACCTTC. Protein sequence: CASSGIGGLWNGYTF. This sequence joins TRBV19 and TRBJ1-2; D uncertain. The CDR3 has 15 residues. Germline lookup yields CDR1 LNHDA and CDR2 SQIVND (reference sequence). V lost 5 bases, J lost 6 bases, and 19 bases lay in between.

This clone was found once. The chain is built from TRBV7-9 and TRBJ2-1, with D possibly TRBD2 on 6 matching bases. Per germline, CDR1 SEHNR and CDR2 FQNEAQ (reference sequence). Between the trimmed V and J ends, which lost 5 bases and 6 bases, there was a span of 11 bases. CDR3 length equals 13 residues. The CDR3 is CASSLSGPNEQFF. DNA of the CDR3: TGTGCCAGCAGCCTTAGCGGACCCAATGAGCAGTTCTTC.

This sequence joins TRBV7-9 and TRBJ2-1; 8 positions match TRBD2. The length of the CDR3 is 16 residues. V dropped 5 bases and J dropped 3; count of bases not matched to a gene: 9. Looked up from germline, CDR1 is SEHNR and CDR2 is FQNEAQ (reference sequence). CDR3 bases: TGTGCCAGCAGCCCACTCCGTAGCGGGAACTACAATGAGCAGTTCTTC. It encodes CASSPLRSGNYNEQFF.

This sequence joins TRBV30 and TRBJ1-1; no clear D. The CDR3 extends over 13 amino acids. Trimming took 3 bases from V and 2 from J, leaving 10 bases between them. CDR1 and CDR2 (germline): GTSNPN, SVGIG (reference sequence). DNA for the CDR3: TGTGCCTGGAGAATCACATTTAACACTGAAGCTTTCTTT. It codes for CAWRITFNTEAFF.

This clone showed up just once. V and J are TRBV4-1 and TRBJ1-1; 7 bases match TRBD1. The V segment lost 3 bases and the J segment 11 bases; nucleotides outside the gene matches: 12. The germline V gene has CDR1 MGHRA and CDR2 YSYEKL. This CDR3 has 14 amino acids. The chain's CDR3 is CASSHLQGLRGAFF. The CDR3 bases are TGCGCCAGCAGCCATTTACAGGGGTTGCGGGGGGCTTTCTTT.

V usage is TRBV13 and J usage is TRBJ1-1; D gene unclear. V lost 0 bases and J 10 bases, leaving 12 bases between the germline ends. Germline V gene sequence: CDR1 PRHDT, CDR2 FYEKMQ (reference sequence). CDR3 length equals 13 residues. The CDR3: CASSLGSTGTAFF. The CDR3 DNA reads TGTGCCAGCAGCTTAGGTTCAACGGGTACAGCTTTCTTT.

In nucleotides, the CDR3 is TGTGCCTGGAGCGTCGGAGCGGGAGAGGAGACCCAGTACTTC. It encodes CAWSVGAGEETQYF. The chain is built from TRBV30 and TRBJ2-5, with 8 nucleotides matching TRBD2. Germline V lookup: CDR1 GTSNPN, CDR2 SVGIG (reference sequence). The CDR3 totals 14 residues. With 3 bases clipped from V and 5 bases from J, the junction kept 8 bases outside the gene matches.

This chain uses TRBV4-3 with TRBJ2-2; D remains unclear. The CDR3 has 18 amino acids. The germline CDR1 and CDR2 sequences are LGHNA and YSLEER. V lost 4 bases, J lost 3 bases, and 21 bases lay in between. The CDR3 nucleotides read TGCGCCAGCAGCCCACAACTGTCGGGTGTTGACGACACCGGGGAGCTGTTTTTT. This translates into CASSPQLSGVDDTGELFF.

This chain connects TRBV25-1 to TRBJ2-5; D gene ambiguous. This CDR3 contains 11 residues. Germline V gene sequence: CDR1 MGHDK, CDR2 SYGVNS. V lost 6 bases to trimming and J lost 5 bases, with 7 bases between them. CDR3 region: CASRRSETQYF. CDR3 bases: TGTGCCAGCAGAAGATCGGAGACCCAGTACTTC.

The chain uses TRBV23-1 and TRBJ2-1; 8 nucleotides agree with TRBD2. TRBV23-1 is given ORF status, its function remaining uncertain. Losses at the gene ends were 2 bases for V and 3 bases for J; bases not matched to a gene: 15. There are 19 residues in the CDR3. In nucleotides, the CDR3 is TGCGCCAGCAGTCAAACGGGGGGGAAATCAGCTAGCAGCTACAATGAGCAGTTCTTC. Translating gives CASSQTGGKSASSYNEQFF.

The V call is TRBV7-6, the J call TRBJ1-1; 9 bases fit TRBD1. The CDR3 is 17 residues long. CDR1 is SGHVS, CDR2 FNYEAQ, per germline. After removal of 1 base from V and 4 bases from J, the junction contained 10 bases not matched to a gene. The CDR3 DNA sequence: TGTGCCAGCAGCTTAGAGCTAACAGGGGGCGCGGCCACTGAAGCTTTCTTT. It translates to CASSLELTGGAATEAFF.

The V and J genes are TRBV5-4 and TRBJ1-1; tentatively, D is TRBD1 (5 bases). The CDR3 spans 13 residues. Per the germline V gene, CDR1 is SGHNT and CDR2 is YYREEE (reference sequence). V lost 3 bases and J lost 8, with 14 bases in between. The DNA of the CDR3 is TGTGCCAGCAGCTGGACGCAGGGCGAGGAAGCTTTCTTT. Encoded protein: CASSWTQGEEAFF. Together with reference TRBV5-4 and TRBJ1-1, the CDR3 gives the full variable domain: ETGVTQSPTHLIKTRGQQVTLRCSSQSGHNTVSWYQQALGQGPQFIFQYYREEENGRGNFPPRFSGLQFPNYSSELNVNALELDDSALYLCASSWTQGEEAFFGQGTRLTVV.

The CDR3 sequence: CASSLGRGGEQFF. DNA of the CDR3: TGTGCCAGCAGTTTGGGGAGGGGGGGTGAGCAGTTCTTC. The chain carries TRBV28 and TRBJ2-1, with D possibly being TRBD2 (7 bases). The CDR3 has 13 amino acids. Trimming pared 3 bases from V and 9 bases from J, leaving 12 bases between. Germline-derived CDR1 and CDR2 are MDHEN and SYDVKM.

This chain connects TRBV11-2 to TRBJ1-4; D not certain. V lost 1 base to trimming and J lost 6 bases, with 12 bases between them. The CDR3 length is 15 residues. The V gene's germline CDR1 is SGHAT and CDR2 FQNNGV. The CDR3 nucleotides are TGTGCCAGCAGCTTAGGGTACAGCACCTATGAAAAACTGTTTTTT. It is translated as CASSLGYSTYEKLFF.

This rearrangement joins TRBV4-3 to TRBJ2-7; maybe TRBD1 (5 bases). The CDR3 runs to 17 residues. Germline loops: CDR1 LGHNA, CDR2 YSLEER. V lost 3 bases, J lost 0 bases, and 18 bases lay in between. Here the CDR3 DNA reads TGCGCCAGCAGCCACTGGACAACCTCCTTGAGCTCCTACGAGCAGTACTTC. Protein: CASSHWTTSLSSYEQYF.

The genes are TRBV6-5 and TRBJ2-1; 11 bases line up with TRBD1. CDR3 length: 15 residues. Germline CDR1 MNHEY, CDR2 SVGAGI. V gave up 4 bases and J gave up 8 bases; unmatched junction bases: 7. In nucleotides, the CDR3 is TGTGCCAGCAGTTTTCCGGGACAGGGGGTCTATGAGCAGTTCTTC. Encoded protein: CASSFPGQGVYEQFF.

The chain recombines TRBV9 with TRBJ2-1; D unclear. Trimming stripped 0 bases from V and 4 bases from J, with 11 bases between. CDR1 and CDR2 from the germline V gene are SGDLS and YYNGEE. This CDR3 is built from 15 residues. CDR3 in amino acids: CASSVVNVGYNEQFF. In DNA form, the CDR3 reads TGTGCCAGCAGCGTAGTAAATGTCGGGTACAATGAGCAGTTCTTC.

This chain connects TRBV19 to TRBJ1-5; TRBD1 matches 7 bases. Germline V lookup: CDR1 LNHDA, CDR2 SQIVND (reference sequence). CDR3 length equals 14 residues. The V segment lost 8 bases and the J segment 4 bases; nucleotides outside the gene matches: 8. CDR3: CASGTGVSNQPQHF. In DNA, the CDR3 is TGTGCCAGTGGAACAGGGGTCAGTAATCAGCCCCAGCATTTT. Full variable domain (outside the CDR3, taken from reference TRBV19 and TRBJ1-5): DGGITQSPKYLFRKEGQNVTLSCEQNLNHDAMYWYRQDPGQGLRLIYYSQIVNDFQKGDIAEGYSVSREKKESFPLTVTSAQKNPTAFYLCASGTGVSNQPQHFGDGTRLSIL.

This chain joins TRBV4-1 and TRBJ2-4, with D maybe TRBD2 (8 bases). Per germline, CDR1 MGHRA and CDR2 YSYEKL. V lost 4 bases and J 0 bases, leaving 22 bases between the germline ends. The CDR3 runs 19 residues. The CDR3: CASSLRGDSGGLAKNIQYF. For the CDR3, the DNA is TGCGCCAGCAGCCTAAGGGGGGACAGCGGGGGTCTAGCCAAAAACATTCAGTACTTC.

The chain combines TRBV7-9 with TRBJ2-5; 8 bases fit TRBD1. The CDR3 extends over 14 amino acids. The V gene's germline CDR1 is SEHNR and CDR2 FQNEAQ (reference sequence). V dropped 5 bases and J dropped 5; count of bases not matched to a gene: 7. In DNA, the CDR3 is TGTGCCAGCAGCCATAGACAGGGGTCGGAGACCCAGTACTTC. Its protein is CASSHRQGSETQYF.

In nucleotides, the CDR3 is TGTGCCAGCAGCTTAGCTACCTGGGGGTACAATGAGCAGTTCTTC. It codes for CASSLATWGYNEQFF. The rearrangement links TRBV7-2 to TRBJ2-1; D might be TRBD1 or TRBD2, each matching 5 bases. This CDR3 contains 15 residues. The V and J ends lost 0 bases and 4 bases respectively, with 10 bases between them. The germline gives CDR1 SGHTA, CDR2 FQGNSA.